This T cell receptor (beta chain) was observed in a study of blood T cells in healthy people across ages. This clonotype has only a few counts. Combining a sample-barcoded 5' primer with a J-beta primer mix, a second PCR ran for roughly 7 to 11 cycles. TCRdb independently ran MiXCR on the 5' RACE reads; one entry per CDR3 protein. The sample includes 650,000 to 800,000 distinct CDR3 sequences, 40% to 50% of them seen just once. The TCR originated in a man aged 60 to 69 in good health. The sample consisted of blood.

CDR3 in amino acids: CATSDDGRSGANVLTF. In DNA, the CDR3 is TGTGCCACCAGTGACGACGGACGCTCTGGGGCCAACGTCCTGACTTTC. This chain joins TRBV24-1 and TRBJ2-6; D remains ambiguous. This CDR3 is built from 16 residues. V dropped 4 bases and J dropped 0 bases, with 9 bases sitting between them. Germline CDR1 KGHDR, CDR2 SFDVKD.